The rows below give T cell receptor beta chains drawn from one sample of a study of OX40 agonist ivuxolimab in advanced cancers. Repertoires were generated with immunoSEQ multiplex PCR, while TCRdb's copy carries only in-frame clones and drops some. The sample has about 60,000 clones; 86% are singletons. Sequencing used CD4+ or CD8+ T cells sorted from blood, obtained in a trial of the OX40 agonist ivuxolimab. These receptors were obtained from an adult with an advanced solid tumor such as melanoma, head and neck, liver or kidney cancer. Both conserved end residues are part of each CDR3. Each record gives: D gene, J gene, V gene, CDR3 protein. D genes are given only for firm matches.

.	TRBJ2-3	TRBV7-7	CASSSGVSSTDTQYF
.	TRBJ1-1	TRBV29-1	CSGGVSLREGSEAFF
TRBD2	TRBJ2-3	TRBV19	CASSMSGTSGKGDTQYF
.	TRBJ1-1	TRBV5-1	CASSLGGNTEAFF
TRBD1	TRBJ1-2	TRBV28	CASSHGQGRGYTF
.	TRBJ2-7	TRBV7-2	CASSSNREEQYF
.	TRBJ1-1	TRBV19	CASSSLDTTTEAFF
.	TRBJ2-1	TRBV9	CASSVSVSLVDEQFF
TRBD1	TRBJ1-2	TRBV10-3	CAISEGTGGGRAYGYTF
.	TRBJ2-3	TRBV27	CASSFSNTDTQYF
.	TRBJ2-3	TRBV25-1	CASSGVAFDTQYF
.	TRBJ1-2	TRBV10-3	CASSPQQDYGYTF
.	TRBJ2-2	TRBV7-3	CASSGDTGELFF
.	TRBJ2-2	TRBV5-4	CASRVAPNTGELFF
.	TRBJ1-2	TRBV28	CASAGQPRNYGYTF
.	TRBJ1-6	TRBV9	CASGQANSPLHF
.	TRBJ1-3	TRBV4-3	CASSPTYISGNTIYF
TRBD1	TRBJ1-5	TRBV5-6	CASSFRDRGEPQHF
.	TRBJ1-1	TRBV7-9	CASSLALGTAEAFF
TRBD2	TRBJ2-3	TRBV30	CAWSQWLAGSRDTQYF
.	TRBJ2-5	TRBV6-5	CASSGGRTQYF
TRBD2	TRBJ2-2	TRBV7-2	CASSRDLAATGGELFF
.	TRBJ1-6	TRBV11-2	CASSLVWTTYNSPLHF
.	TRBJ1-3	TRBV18	CASSPPGFRSGNTIYF
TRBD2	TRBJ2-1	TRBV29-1	CSATVAGGADEQFF
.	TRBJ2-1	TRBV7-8	CASSLREFPYNEQFF
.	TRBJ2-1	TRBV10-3	CAIRQVYGGNNEQFF
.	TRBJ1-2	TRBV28	CAAERGAGGYTF
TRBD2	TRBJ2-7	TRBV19	CASSPAGGAGEDEQYF
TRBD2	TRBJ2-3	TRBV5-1	CASSPWTSGATDTQYF
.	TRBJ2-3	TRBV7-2	CASSLRRRSDTQYF
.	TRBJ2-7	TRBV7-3	CASSRKEWYEQYF
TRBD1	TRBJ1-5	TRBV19	CASSIGIFRDRANQPQHF
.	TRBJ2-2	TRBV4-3	CASSQAWETGELFF
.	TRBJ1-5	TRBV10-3	CAISGHSRGAQHF
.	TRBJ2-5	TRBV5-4	CASSLSGVRETQYF
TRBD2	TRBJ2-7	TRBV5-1	CASSLDPSGSQEQYF
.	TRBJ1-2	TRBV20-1	CSVGYGYTF
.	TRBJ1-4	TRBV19	CASSPRRGLEKLFF
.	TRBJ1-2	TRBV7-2	CASTPSVPYGYTF
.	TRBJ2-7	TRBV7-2	CASSLGRSSYEQYF
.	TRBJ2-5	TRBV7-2	CASSFGGPLETQYF
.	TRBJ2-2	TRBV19	CASSIPGNGELFF
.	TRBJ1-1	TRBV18	CASGQGLTEAFF
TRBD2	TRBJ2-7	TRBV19	CASSGSHLAGERGHEQYF
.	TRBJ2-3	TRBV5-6	CASLGRVGITDTQYF
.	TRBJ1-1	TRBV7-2	CASSLLSGSNTEAFF
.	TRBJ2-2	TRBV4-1	CASSRLESETGELFF
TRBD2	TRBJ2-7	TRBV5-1	CASSLGGISYEQYF
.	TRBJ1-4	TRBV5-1	CASSLAAAANEKLFF
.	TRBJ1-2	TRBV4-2	CASSQEGDSVYGYTF
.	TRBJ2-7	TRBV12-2	CASRFLAQRERSGEQYF
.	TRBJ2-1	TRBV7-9	CASSRGEQFF
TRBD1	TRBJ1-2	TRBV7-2	CASSATGGNYGYTF
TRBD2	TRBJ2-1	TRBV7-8	CASSLVFAGLAAYNEQFF
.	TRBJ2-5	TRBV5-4	CASQAGTTFEETQYF
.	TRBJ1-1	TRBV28	CASSPQDRLEAFF
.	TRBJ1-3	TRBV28	CASRQTGFSSGNTIYF
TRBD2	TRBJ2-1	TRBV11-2	CASSVGPGLAGATGEQFF
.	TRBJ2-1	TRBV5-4	CASSPLLGGEQFF